The 23 T cell receptor beta chains below all came from one sample that was sequenced in a study of regulatory T cells in long-lasting Graves disease. Investigators prepared the TCR beta libraries by applying iRepertoire HTBI primers and Arm-PCR of CDR3 regions. Via MiXCR, TCRdb re-called the multiplex PCR reads, giving one row per CDR3 protein. The sample includes about 530,000 distinct CDR3 sequences, roughly a sixth seen only once; the top ten take approximately 25%. The sample's time point: newly diagnosed GD, antithyroid drugs for less than 3 months. PBMCs provided the RNA from which the TCR library was made. These data also formed part of another study, on T cells in Graves' hyperthyroidism and ophthalmopathy.

The sequencing used peripheral blood mononuclear cells (PBMCs), collected at new diagnosis, from a patient treated with antithyroid drugs. Receptor source: a middle-aged woman with Graves disease.

This clonotype was seen at least ten times. This chain joins TRBV20-1 and TRBJ2-4; possible D gene TRBD1, 5 bases. The CDR3 runs 13 residues. Germline V gene lookup returns CDR1 DFQATT and CDR2 SNEGSKA (reference sequence). Trimming took 2 bases from V and 6 from J, leaving 11 bases between them. The CDR3 DNA reads as TGCAGTGCTAGATCAGGGTTAGGAAACATTCAGTACTTC. It yields the protein CSARSGLGNIQYF.

The rearrangement uses TRBV2 and TRBJ2-1; either TRBD1 or TRBD2 may supply D (5 bases each). This CDR3 is built from 13 residues. Deletions cut 3 bases from V and 7 bases from J, with 10 bases between. The germline V gene encodes CDR1 SNHLY and CDR2 FYNNEI. CDR3 bases: TGTGCCAGCAGTGAGGAAGGGACGAATGAGCAGTTCTTC. The encoded protein is CASSEEGTNEQFF. The full variable domain, rest sourced from reference TRBV2 and TRBJ2-1, is EPEVTQTPSHQVTQMGQEVILRCVPISNHLYFYWYRQILGQKVEFLVSFYNNEISEKSEIFDDQFSVERPDGSNFTLKIRSTKLEDSAMYFCASSEEGTNEQFFGPGTRLTVL.

The table lists this clonotype with many counts. J is TRBJ1-4 and V is TRBV30; D unresolved. Germline CDR1 GTSNPN, CDR2 SVGIG (reference sequence). Trimming stripped 3 bases from V and 0 bases from J, with 8 bases between. This CDR3 is 14 amino acids long. CDR3 DNA sequence: TGTGCCTGGAGGCGGAGTACAACTAATGAAAAACTGTTTTTT. Translation: CAWRRSTTNEKLFF.

This clonotype showed up many times. The rearrangement uses TRBV9 and TRBJ2-5; D remains ambiguous. V shed 0 bases and J shed 0 bases, with 3 bases lying between them. This CDR3 is 13 amino acids long. Germline V gene lookup returns CDR1 SGDLS and CDR2 YYNGEE. CDR3 bases: TGTGCCAGCAGCGTAGCGGACCAAGAGACCCAGTACTTC. This sequence encodes CASSVADQETQYF.

This clonotype has only a few counts. The germline gene is not matched at one end of the junction; a read error may be the cause. The genes are TRBV19 and TRBJ1-1; maybe TRBD1 (6 bases). CDR1 LNHDA and CDR2 SQIVND come from the germline V gene (reference sequence). The CDR3 runs 15 residues. The CDR3: CASTEQGGRNTEASF. The CDR3 coding sequence is TGTGCCAGTACCGAACAGGGAGGACGAAACACTGAAGCTTCCTTT.

This clonotype was seen at least ten times. The chain uses TRBV29-1 and TRBJ1-1; D not certain. CDR1 and CDR2 (germline): SQVTM, ANQGSEA. The CDR3 runs 12 residues. V dropped 6 bases and J dropped 3 bases, with 11 bases sitting between them. The DNA of the CDR3 is TGCAGCGTCTCAAGTGGGGACACTGAAGCTTTCTTT. Protein sequence: CSVSSGDTEAFF.

At least ten counts were recorded for this clonotype. The chain couples TRBV12-3 or TRBV12-4 to TRBJ1-2; D may be TRBD1 (6 bases). V lost 4 bases, J lost 5 bases, and 20 bases lay in between. CDR3 size: 16 residues. CDR3 sequence: CASSSVGGWKLYGYTF. CDR3 nucleotides: TGTGCCAGCAGTTCCGTAGGGGGTTGGAAGCTATATGGCTACACCTTC.

Many counts were recorded for this clonotype. The chain joins TRBV18 to TRBJ2-1; D perhaps matches TRBD2 (6 bases). The CDR3 loop spans 14 amino acids. Trimming stripped 0 bases from V and 9 bases from J, with 12 bases between. The germline V gene has CDR1 KGHSH and CDR2 LQKENI. In nucleotides, the CDR3 is TGTGCCAGCTCACCACCTCCGACTAGTGTTGAGCAGTTCTTC. As protein: CASSPPPTSVEQFF. Full variable domain (outside the CDR3, taken from reference TRBV18 and TRBJ2-1): NAGVMQNPRHLVRRRGQEARLRCSPMKGHSHVYWYRQLPEEGLKFMVYLQKENIIDESGMPKERFSAEFPKEGPSILRIQQVVRGDSAAYFCASSPPPTSVEQFFGPGTRLTVL.

This clonotype was seen many times. The chain joins TRBV28 to TRBJ1-1; TRBD1 aligns across 7 bases. Losses at the gene ends were 4 bases for V and 0 bases for J; bases not matched to a gene: 5. The CDR3 is 15 residues long. CDR1 is MDHEN, CDR2 SYDVKM, per germline. CDR3 DNA: TGTGCCAGCAGTTCCGGGACAGCCATGAACACTGAAGCTTTCTTT. As protein: CASSSGTAMNTEAFF.

Worth noting for this clonotype: A read error may be the cause here, since a much bigger clone is one base away. This CDR3 fails to terminate in the conserved phenylalanine or tryptophan, so it likely reflects a read error. The chain employs TRBV2 and TRBJ1-6; D is uncertain. The CDR3 sequence is 14 residues long. Trimming pared 3 bases from V and 7 bases from J, leaving 10 bases between. Germline CDR1 reads SNHLY; CDR2 reads FYNNEI. This CDR3 reads CASSDQVGNSPLHL. The DNA for the CDR3 is TGTGCCAGCAGTGACCAGGTGGGCAATTCACCCCTCCACCTT.

V is TRBV30 and J is TRBJ1-1; possibly TRBD1 for D (6 bases). The germline V and J ends were trimmed by 3 bases and 3 bases, with 11 bases remaining between them. The CDR3 consists of 13 residues. Germline CDR1 GTSNPN, CDR2 SVGIG (reference sequence). CDR3 loop: CAWRAGAYTEAFF. The DNA of the CDR3 is TGTGCCTGGAGGGCGGGGGCTTACACTGAAGCTTTCTTT.

Remarks on this clonotype: A much larger clone is a single base away; this may be a read error. The chain uses TRBV11-2 and TRBJ1-1, with TRBD1 identical over 7 bases. The CDR3 has 16 residues. Germline CDR1 reads SGHAT; CDR2 reads FQNNGV. The junction had 11 bases not matched to a gene; V was cut back by 4 bases and J by 3 bases. CDR3 amino acids: CASSSFPGTADTEAFF. In nucleotides, the CDR3 is TGTGCCAGCAGCTCCTTCCCCGGGACAGCGGACACTGAAGCTTTCTTT.

The V and J genes are TRBV29-1 and TRBJ2-1; tentatively, D is TRBD1 (6 bases). This CDR3 has 13 residues. The germline V and J ends were trimmed by 4 bases and 8 bases, with 15 bases remaining between them. CDR1 and CDR2 from the germline V gene are SQVTM and ANQGSEA. This CDR3 reads CSVVRGSFDEQFF. CDR3 nucleotide sequence: TGCAGCGTTGTGAGGGGGAGTTTCGATGAGCAGTTCTTC.

The table lists this clonotype with a few counts. V is TRBV29-1 and J is TRBJ2-7, with 10 nucleotides matching TRBD2. The CDR3 runs to 13 residues. J was trimmed by 3 bases and V by 6 bases; bases with no gene match: 5. Germline CDR1 reads SQVTM; CDR2 reads ANQGSEA. CDR3 DNA: TGCAGCGTGGCCGCTAGCGGGGGCTACGAGCAGTACTTC. It encodes CSVAASGGYEQYF.

This chain uses TRBV2 with TRBJ2-7; 9 bases agree with TRBD1. Trimming removed 9 bases from V and 3 bases from J; junction bases left unmatched: 3. CDR1 SNHLY and CDR2 FYNNEI come from the germline V gene. The CDR3 extends over 12 amino acids. CDR3 in DNA: TGTGCCAGTACAGGGGGCTACTACGAGCAGTACTTC. It is translated as CASTGGYYEQYF.

As regards this clonotype: This is likely a read error, given that the CDR3 carries no conserved phenylalanine or tryptophan at its end. The chain couples TRBV30 to TRBJ1-5, with D unclear. The V gene's germline CDR1 is GTSNPN and CDR2 SVGIG (reference sequence). This CDR3 is 13 amino acids long. V shed 2 bases and J shed 6 bases, with 11 bases lying between them. The CDR3 sequence is CAWSIGWGQPQHV. As DNA, the CDR3 is TGTGCCTGGAGTATTGGGTGGGGTCAGCCCCAGCATGTT.

This clonotype has just a few counts. The CDR3 is CASSLAGGYGTDTQYF. DNA for the CDR3: TGTGCCAGCAGTTTAGCGGGGGGGTATGGCACAGATACGCAGTATTTT. The genes are TRBV12-3 or TRBV12-4 and TRBJ2-3; 7 positions match TRBD2. The J segment lost 1 base and the V segment lost 0 bases, leaving 4 bases of the junction unmatched. The CDR3 runs 16 residues.

This chain uses TRBV6-5 with TRBJ2-3, with D perhaps matching TRBD1 or TRBD2 (6 bases each). Trimming removed 2 bases from V and 5 bases from J, with 20 bases in between. Germline V CDR1 and CDR2: MNHEY, SVGAGI. The CDR3 covers 17 residues. CDR3 DNA: TGTGCCAGCAGTTACGTAAGATCGGGGGCCGTGGGAGATACGCAGTATTTT. Its translation is CASSYVRSGAVGDTQYF.

This clonotype was observed many times. The genes are TRBV12-3 or TRBV12-4 and TRBJ2-7, with D hard to call. Trimming pared 4 bases from V and 2 bases from J, leaving 15 bases between. The CDR3 is made up of 15 amino acids. Here the CDR3 reads CASSSRHRAPYEQYF. As DNA, the CDR3 is TGTGCCAGCAGTTCGCGCCACCGGGCCCCCTACGAGCAGTACTTC.

This clonotype was found many times. The rearrangement uses TRBV11-2 and TRBJ2-7; D is ambiguous. This CDR3 has 12 amino acids. CDR1 SGHAT and CDR2 FQNNGV come from the germline V gene. The V end lost 9 bases, the J end lost 0 bases, and 9 bases lay between the germline ends. The CDR3 DNA sequence: TGTGCCAGTACGGGCTTCTCCTACGAGCAGTACTTC. This sequence encodes CASTGFSYEQYF.

The V call is TRBV19, the J call TRBJ1-3, with D uncertain. Germline CDR1 reads LNHDA; CDR2 reads SQIVND (reference sequence). The CDR3 is 13 amino acids. V dropped 5 bases and J dropped 0 bases, with 5 bases sitting between them. The CDR3 DNA reads TGTGCCAGTAGTGAAGCCTCTGGAAACACCATATATTTT. Its protein product is CASSEASGNTIYF.

This clonotype has at least ten counts. Germline and junction disagree at one end, which may indicate a read error. The rearrangement joins TRBV5-1 to TRBJ1-1, with a tentative D call TRBD1 (6 bases). This CDR3 region has 14 residues. From germline, CDR1 is SGHRS and CDR2 YFSETQ. This chain's CDR3 is CASSPRTANTEAFF. The CDR3 region has the DNA TGTGCCAGCAGCCCCCGGACAGCGAACACTGAAGCTTTCTTT.

The chain carries TRBV10-1 and TRBJ2-2; 7 bases are a match to TRBD2. J was trimmed by 2 bases and V by 8 bases; bases with no gene match: 5. Germline-derived CDR1 and CDR2 are WNHNN and SYGVQD (reference sequence). The CDR3 runs to 14 residues. The CDR3 protein is CASRRGINTGELFF. Here the CDR3 DNA reads TGCGCCAGCCGGCGGGGGATTAACACCGGGGAGCTGTTTTTT.